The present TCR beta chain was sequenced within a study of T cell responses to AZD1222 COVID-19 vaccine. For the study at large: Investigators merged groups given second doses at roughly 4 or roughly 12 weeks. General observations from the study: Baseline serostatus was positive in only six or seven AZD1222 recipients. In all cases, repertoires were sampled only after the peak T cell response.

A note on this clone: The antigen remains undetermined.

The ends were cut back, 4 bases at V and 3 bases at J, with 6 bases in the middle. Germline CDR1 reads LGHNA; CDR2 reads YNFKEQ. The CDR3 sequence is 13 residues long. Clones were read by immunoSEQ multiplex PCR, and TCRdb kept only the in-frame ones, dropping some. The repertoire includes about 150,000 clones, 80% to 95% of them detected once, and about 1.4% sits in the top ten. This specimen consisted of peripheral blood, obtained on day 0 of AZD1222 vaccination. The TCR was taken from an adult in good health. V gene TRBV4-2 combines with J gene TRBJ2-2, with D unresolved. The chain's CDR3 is CASSPRYTGELFF. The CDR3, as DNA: TGTGCCAGCAGCCCCCGTTACACCGGGGAGCTGTTTTTT.